This note documents a single T cell receptor beta chain sequence. Its antigen is still unknown. One junction end disagrees with the germline gene, perhaps due to a read error. Patient tissue came from resections in Japan or China, 2014–2017. Repertoires were generated with immunoSEQ multiplex PCR, while TCRdb's copy carries only in-frame clones and drops some. Of tens of thousands of clones detected, roughly 80% appear once; the ten largest clones hold approximately 5.6%. The CDR3 consists of 16 residues. CDR1 and CDR2 (germline): SGHVS, FQNEAQ. The data were taken from a study of immune evolution from preneoplasia to lung adenocarcinoma. Overall study findings and caveats: Normal lung had the highest top T cell clone frequencies.

The sample consisted of FFPE invasive lung adenocarcinoma tissue. This sequence joins TRBV7-8 and TRBJ2-2; D gene ambiguous. This clonotype was obtained from a person aged 55 to 70 with lung adenocarcinoma. The CDR3 DNA is TGTGCCAACAGCTTTCTAGTCCCCCCGAACACCGGGGAGCTGTTTTTT. Its translation is CANSFLVPPNTGELFF.